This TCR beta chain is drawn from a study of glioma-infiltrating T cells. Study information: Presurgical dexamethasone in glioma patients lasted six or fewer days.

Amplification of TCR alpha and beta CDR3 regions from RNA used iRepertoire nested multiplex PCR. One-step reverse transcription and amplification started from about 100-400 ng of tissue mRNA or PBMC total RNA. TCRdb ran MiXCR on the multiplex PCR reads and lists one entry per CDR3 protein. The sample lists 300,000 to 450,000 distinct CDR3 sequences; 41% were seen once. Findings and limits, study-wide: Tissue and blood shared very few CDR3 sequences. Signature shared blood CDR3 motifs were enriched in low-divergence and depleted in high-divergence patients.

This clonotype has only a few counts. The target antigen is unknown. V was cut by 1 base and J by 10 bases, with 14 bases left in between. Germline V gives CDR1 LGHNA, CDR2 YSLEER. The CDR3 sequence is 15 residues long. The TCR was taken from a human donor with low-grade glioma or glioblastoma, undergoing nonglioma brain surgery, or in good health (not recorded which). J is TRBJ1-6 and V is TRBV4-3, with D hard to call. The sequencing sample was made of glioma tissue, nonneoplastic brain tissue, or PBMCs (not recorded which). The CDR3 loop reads CASSQVRDNESPLHF. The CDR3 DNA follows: TGCGCCAGCAGCCAAGTTAGGGATAATGAGTCACCCCTCCACTTT.